This TCR beta chain emerged from a study of blood T cell repertoires in COVID-19. Study as a whole: Collection of acute and convalescent COVID-19 samples took place in the United States, Italy and Spain. In each case, the material was cDNA or gDNA derived from T cells, B-cell-depleted T cells, or PBMCs.

Source study methods: Nucleated cell counts were estimated from reference gene primer amplification. Sequencing used immunoSEQ multiplex PCR; TCRdb keeps in-frame clones, though not all of them. That table is the source of V, J and clone size, and D and trimming were worked out from the DNA. The sample carries approximately 210,000 clones, 75% to 90% recorded once. The CDR3 covers 14 residues. Germline V gene lookup returns CDR1 LGHDT and CDR2 YNNKEL (reference sequence). Trimming pared 3 bases from V and 3 bases from J, leaving 11 bases between. The sequencing sample was made of peripheral blood. The origin of this receptor is a woman in her seventies with active or convalescent COVID-19. The chain carries TRBV3-1 (or the pseudogene TRBV3-2) and TRBJ1-2; D might be TRBD1 (5 bases). The CDR3 loop reads CASSHPGTDYGYTF. In nucleotides, the CDR3 is TGTGCCAGCAGCCATCCCGGGACTGACTATGGCTACACCTTC.